These 29 T cell receptor beta chains share one sample of origin, sequenced in a study of cytomegalovirus exposure and HLA in healthy donors. The assay was immunoSEQ multiplex PCR, and TCRdb's table has in-frame clones only and misses some. The table shows 150,000 to 200,000 clones, with around 85% occurring only once. Sequenced input: PBMCs. Receptors originate from a man aged 18 to 30 in good health and CMV-seropositive.

The V and J genes are TRBV5-4 and TRBJ2-1; 7 positions match TRBD1. This CDR3 is 15 amino acids long. The J segment lost 0 bases and the V segment lost 3 bases, leaving 3 bases of the junction unmatched. CDR1 and CDR2 from the germline V gene are SGHNT and YYREEE (reference sequence). The CDR3 protein is CASSWDRSSYNEQFF. The CDR3 DNA reads TGTGCCAGCAGCTGGGACAGAAGCTCCTACAATGAGCAGTTCTTC. The whole variable domain, filled in from reference TRBV5-4 and TRBJ2-1, reads ETGVTQSPTHLIKTRGQQVTLRCSSQSGHNTVSWYQQALGQGPQFIFQYYREEENGRGNFPPRFSGLQFPNYSSELNVNALELDDSALYLCASSWDRSSYNEQFFGPGTRLTVL.

This clone occurred once. The gene calls are TRBV27 and TRBJ2-3; TRBD1 matches 12 bases. The CDR3 totals 15 residues. The germline gives CDR1 MNHEY, CDR2 SMNVEV (reference sequence). V gave up 7 bases and J gave up 10 bases; unmatched junction bases: 12. The CDR3 DNA reads TGTGCCAGCAATTCCGGGACAGGGGGCGCAAATCCGCAGTATTTT. As protein: CASNSGTGGANPQYF.

V usage is TRBV28 and J usage is TRBJ1-4; 11 positions agree with TRBD1. The V segment lost 5 bases and the J segment 0 bases; nucleotides outside the gene matches: 5. Germline CDR1 reads MDHEN; CDR2 reads SYDVKM. CDR3 length: 17 amino acids. This CDR3 is CASSTQGQGATNEKLFF. For the CDR3, the DNA is TGTGCCAGCAGTACACAGGGACAGGGGGCAACTAATGAAAAACTGTTTTTT. The whole variable domain, filled in from reference TRBV28 and TRBJ1-4, reads DVKVTQSSRYLVKRTGEKVFLECVQDMDHENMFWYRQDPGLGLRLIYFSYDVKMKEKGDIPEGYSVSREKKERFSLILESASTNQTSMYLCASSTQGQGATNEKLFFGSGTQLSVL.

The J gene is TRBJ1-1, the V gene TRBV29-1; tentative D call: TRBD1 (6 bases). V was trimmed by 4 bases and J by 6 bases, leaving 15 bases between them. The CDR3 is 13 residues long. In germline, CDR1 is SQVTM, CDR2 ANQGSEA. The CDR3 spells CSVVSDSRPEAFF. As DNA, the CDR3 is TGCAGCGTTGTCTCGGACAGCCGCCCTGAAGCTTTCTTT.

This clone was detected only once. The CDR3 reads CAWSLGQITNEKLFF. CDR3 DNA: TGTGCCTGGAGTTTGGGCCAGATAACTAATGAAAAACTGTTTTTT. The chain employs TRBV30 and TRBJ1-4, with D hard to call. V shed 2 bases and J shed 1 base, with 11 bases lying between them. In germline, CDR1 is GTSNPN, CDR2 SVGIG (reference sequence). This CDR3 spans 15 amino acids.

The J gene is TRBJ2-3, the V gene TRBV6-5, with 13 bases matching TRBD2. Trimming cost V 2 bases and J 2 bases; bases outside gene matches: 1. The CDR3 length is 16 residues. Germline CDR1 and CDR2: MNHEY and SVGAGI. The CDR3 region has the DNA TGTGCCAGCAGTTACGGACTAGCGGGGGACACAGATACGCAGTATTTT. Its protein product is CASSYGLAGDTDTQYF.

CDR3 residues: CASSGRQTNTEAFF. CDR3 DNA: TGTGCCAGCAGTGGTCGACAGACTAACACTGAAGCTTTCTTT. The genes are TRBV6-1 and TRBJ1-1; possible D gene TRBD1, 5 bases. V lost 4 bases and J 2 bases, leaving 11 bases between the germline ends. The CDR3 contains 14 residues. Germline V gene lookup returns CDR1 MNHNS and CDR2 SASEGT.

This clone came up a few times. V is TRBV7-9 and J is TRBJ1-2, with D perhaps TRBD1 (6 bases). The CDR3 has 16 residues. Trimming removed 1 base from V and 5 bases from J, with 17 bases in between. Germline-derived CDR1 and CDR2 are SEHNR and FQNEAQ (reference sequence). CDR3 DNA: TGTGCCAGCAGCTTAGTCGGGACACAGGACCGATATGGCTACACCTTC. Translation: CASSLVGTQDRYGYTF.

This sequence joins TRBV2 and TRBJ1-2; D remains unclear. The germline gives CDR1 SNHLY, CDR2 FYNNEI. There are 13 residues in the CDR3. The ends were cut back, 2 bases at V and 4 bases at J, with 8 bases in the middle. The CDR3 here is CASSERQVYGYTF. Here the CDR3 DNA reads TGTGCCAGCAGTGAACGGCAGGTCTATGGCTACACCTTC. The complete variable domain, with remaining parts taken from reference TRBV2 and TRBJ1-2, reads EPEVTQTPSHQVTQMGQEVILRCVPISNHLYFYWYRQILGQKVEFLVSFYNNEISEKSEIFDDQFSVERPDGSNFTLKIRSTKLEDSAMYFCASSERQVYGYTFGSGTRLTVV.

The rearrangement links TRBV5-4 to TRBJ2-7; 10 bases agree with TRBD2. The germline V gene encodes CDR1 SGHNT and CDR2 YYREEE (reference sequence). The CDR3 has 17 amino acids. The ends lost 4 bases at V and 4 bases at J; junction bases unmatched: 14. CDR3 sequence reads: CASSQDSSLAGVYEQYF. As DNA, the CDR3 is TGTGCCAGCAGCCAAGATAGTTCGCTAGCGGGGGTTTACGAGCAGTACTTC. The full variable domain, in which reference TRBV5-4 and TRBJ2-7 provide the parts outside the CDR3, is ETGVTQSPTHLIKTRGQQVTLRCSSQSGHNTVSWYQQALGQGPQFIFQYYREEENGRGNFPPRFSGLQFPNYSSELNVNALELDDSALYLCASSQDSSLAGVYEQYFGPGTRLTVT.

The V gene is TRBV4-1, the J gene TRBJ1-1, with TRBD1 as a possible D gene (6 bases). This CDR3 contains 15 residues. V shed 4 bases and J shed 0 bases, with 12 bases lying between them. The germline CDR1 and CDR2 sequences are MGHRA and YSYEKL. This CDR3 is CASSRGPGLNTEAFF. For the CDR3, the DNA is TGCGCCAGCAGCCGGGGGCCCGGACTGAACACTGAAGCTTTCTTT.

This clone was observed a single time. This rearrangement joins TRBV6-1 to TRBJ2-2; 7 bases map to TRBD1. Looked up from germline, CDR1 is MNHNS and CDR2 is SASEGT. The CDR3 length is 15 residues. The V and J ends lost 4 bases and 3 bases, in that order; junction bases with no gene match: 5. The CDR3 loop is CASSVQGGDTGELFF. Written as DNA, the CDR3 is TGTGCCAGCAGTGTTCAAGGGGGCGACACCGGGGAGCTGTTTTTT.

The rearrangement links TRBV5-1 to TRBJ2-1, with D perhaps matching TRBD1 (6 bases). This CDR3 comprises 15 residues. Germline CDR1 and CDR2: SGHRS and YFSETQ. The V and J ends lost 0 bases and 4 bases respectively, with 11 bases between them. CDR3 protein: CASSLGGGGYNEQFF. The CDR3, as DNA: TGCGCCAGCAGCTTGGGTGGGGGCGGATACAATGAGCAGTTCTTC.

This clone appeared a single time. This chain links TRBV19 with TRBJ2-5; 13 bases map to TRBD2. The CDR3 is 15 residues long. The V segment lost 7 bases and the J segment 2 bases; nucleotides outside the gene matches: 4. CDR1 is LNHDA, CDR2 SQIVND, per germline (reference sequence). In DNA form, the CDR3 reads TGTGCCAGTAAACCGGGACTAGCGGGGCAAGAGACCCAGTACTTC. Translated: CASKPGLAGQETQYF.

The rearrangement uses TRBV4-1 and TRBJ2-5; 11 positions match TRBD2. V lost 0 bases, J lost 7 bases, and 4 bases stayed unmatched. This CDR3 has 15 amino acids. Germline CDR1 MGHRA, CDR2 YSYEKL. The CDR3 DNA reads as TGCGCCAGCAGCCAAGATACTAGCGGGGGTGGGACCCAGTACTTC. Its protein product is CASSQDTSGGGTQYF.

In its sample, this clone was seen a few times. The rearrangement uses TRBV6-5 and TRBJ1-2, with D tentatively TRBD1 (6 bases). CDR1 is MNHEY, CDR2 SVGAGI, per germline. V was shortened by 5 bases and J by 6 bases, with 13 bases between the two germline ends. The CDR3 contains 13 residues. This chain's CDR3 is CASSNRDKHGYTF. CDR3 bases: TGTGCCAGCAGTAACCGGGACAAACATGGCTACACCTTC.

The V and J genes are TRBV6-1 and TRBJ2-1; possibly TRBD2 for D (5 bases). Germline V gives CDR1 MNHNS, CDR2 SASEGT. This CDR3 has 15 amino acids. V lost 1 base, J lost 4 bases, and 11 bases lay in between. Here the CDR3 reads CASSEGLPIYNEQFF. The CDR3 nucleotides are TGTGCCAGCAGTGAAGGACTACCCATATACAATGAGCAGTTCTTC.

The chain carries TRBV30 and TRBJ1-5; 8 bases line up with TRBD1. The CDR3 is 14 residues long. Unmatched junction bases numbered 9, after V lost 2 bases and J lost 9 bases. Germline V gene sequence: CDR1 GTSNPN, CDR2 SVGIG (reference sequence). The CDR3 DNA sequence: TGTGCCTGGAGTTCCGGGACAGGCCAGAGGCCCCAGCATTTT. Its translation: CAWSSGTGQRPQHF. The whole variable domain, filled in from reference TRBV30 and TRBJ1-5, reads SQTIHQWPATLVQPVGSPLSLECTVEGTSNPNLYWYRQAAGRGLQLLFYSVGIGQISSEVPQNLSASRPQDRQFILSSKKLLLSDSGFYLCAWSSGTGQRPQHFGDGTRLSIL.

The rearrangement uses TRBV30 and TRBJ1-2; 7 nucleotides agree with TRBD1. CDR3 size: 14 residues. The J segment lost 7 bases and the V segment lost 0 bases, leaving 8 bases of the junction unmatched. Looked up from germline, CDR1 is GTSNPN and CDR2 is SVGIG (reference sequence). The CDR3 spells CAWSVMRQGGGYTF. The CDR3 DNA reads as TGTGCCTGGAGTGTAATGAGGCAGGGGGGTGGCTACACCTTC.

V and J are TRBV2 and TRBJ1-2, with 8 bases aligning to TRBD1. The CDR3 runs to 13 residues. Germline CDR1 SNHLY, CDR2 FYNNEI. Trimming removed 1 base from V and 7 bases from J; junction bases left unmatched: 2. The DNA of the CDR3 is TGTGCCAGCAGTGAAGGGACAGGGTCTGGCTACACCTTC. Its translation: CASSEGTGSGYTF.

In its sample, this clone was seen once. The chain combines TRBV5-1 with TRBJ1-5; D is perhaps TRBD1 (6 bases). The ends were cut back, 0 bases at V and 0 bases at J, with 10 bases in the middle. Per germline, CDR1 SGHRS and CDR2 YFSETQ. The CDR3 sequence is 16 residues long. For the CDR3, the DNA is TGCGCCAGCAGCTTGGAACCAGGGGATAGCAATCAGCCCCAGCATTTT. Protein product: CASSLEPGDSNQPQHF.

The genes are TRBV19 and TRBJ1-5; no definite D call. Between the trimmed V and J ends, which lost 2 bases and 2 bases, there was a span of 13 bases. Germline V gene sequence: CDR1 LNHDA, CDR2 SQIVND (reference sequence). This CDR3 comprises 16 residues. The CDR3 DNA follows: TGTGCCAGTAGTATATGGGCTCCCACAGGCAATCAGCCCCAGCATTTT. The encoded protein is CASSIWAPTGNQPQHF.

The J gene is TRBJ2-1, the V gene TRBV2; 7 bases line up with TRBD2. From germline, CDR1 is SNHLY and CDR2 FYNNEI. V gave up 6 bases and J gave up 9 bases; unmatched junction bases: 14. The CDR3 loop spans 15 amino acids. This CDR3 is CASRLLADPRGEQFF. The CDR3 DNA is TGTGCCAGCAGACTCCTAGCGGACCCCCGTGGTGAGCAGTTCTTC. The whole variable domain, filled in from reference TRBV2 and TRBJ2-1, reads EPEVTQTPSHQVTQMGQEVILRCVPISNHLYFYWYRQILGQKVEFLVSFYNNEISEKSEIFDDQFSVERPDGSNFTLKIRSTKLEDSAMYFCASRLLADPRGEQFFGPGTRLTVL.

The chain carries TRBV6-1 and TRBJ2-1, with 10 nucleotides matching TRBD2. The V and J ends lost 5 bases and 5 bases, in that order; junction bases with no gene match: 3. Germline V lookup: CDR1 MNHNS, CDR2 SASEGT. The CDR3 covers 14 residues. DNA of the CDR3: TGTGCCAGCAGTTTAGCGGGAGGAGACAATGAGCAGTTCTTC. Translated: CASSLAGGDNEQFF.

The chain employs TRBV7-8 and TRBJ2-7, with 13 bases aligning to TRBD2. Germline V gene data show CDR1 as SGHVS and CDR2 as FQNEAQ. After removal of 5 bases from V and 5 bases from J, the junction contained 6 bases not matched to a gene. This CDR3 is built from 15 residues. The CDR3 loop is CASSPGLAGIHEQYF. CDR3 in DNA: TGTGCCAGCAGCCCGGGACTAGCGGGGATTCACGAGCAGTACTTC. Combining the CDR3 with reference TRBV7-8 and TRBJ2-7 gives the whole variable domain GAGVSQSPRYKVAKRGQDVALRCDPISGHVSLFWYQQALGQGPEFLTYFQNEAQLDKSGLPSDRFFAERPEGSVSTLKIQRTQQEDSAVYLCASSPGLAGIHEQYFGPGTRLTVT.

The chain recombines TRBV4-1 with TRBJ2-7; a weak D match, TRBD1 (5 bases). Looked up from germline, CDR1 is MGHRA and CDR2 is YSYEKL. The CDR3 is 15 amino acids. V gave up 1 base and J gave up 0 bases, with 10 bases separating them. DNA for the CDR3: TGCGCCAGCAGCCAAGTGAAGGGGCCCTCCTACGAGCAGTACTTC. Translated, it gives CASSQVKGPSYEQYF.

In this sample, this clone turned up once. The chain carries TRBV6-1 and TRBJ1-2, with 8 positions matching TRBD1. CDR1 is MNHNS, CDR2 SASEGT, per germline. There are 13 residues in the CDR3. V trimming: 5 bases; J trimming: 7 bases; junction bases outside the gene matches: 6. The CDR3 DNA is TGTGCCAGCAGTCCCGACAGGGGTCCTGGCTACACCTTC. Protein product: CASSPDRGPGYTF.

Details on this clone: A read error likely explains this, since a far larger clone differs by one base. V is TRBV5-4 and J is TRBJ1-1, with unresolved D. There are 13 residues in the CDR3. CDR1 and CDR2 (germline): SGHNT, YYREEE (reference sequence). Trimming removed 0 bases at V and 1 base at J, with 4 bases between. The CDR3 spells CASSLDRNTEAFF. CDR3 in DNA: TGTGCCAGCAGCTTGGACAGGAACACTGAAGCTTTCTTT. The full variable domain, in which reference TRBV5-4 and TRBJ1-1 provide the parts outside the CDR3, is ETGVTQSPTHLIKTRGQQVTLRCSSQSGHNTVSWYQQALGQGPQFIFQYYREEENGRGNFPPRFSGLQFPNYSSELNVNALELDDSALYLCASSLDRNTEAFFGQGTRLTVV.

The chain carries TRBV7-6 and TRBJ2-5; D gene uncertain. The CDR3 is made up of 14 amino acids. V was shortened by 1 base and J by 1 base, with 7 bases between the two germline ends. CDR1 SGHVS and CDR2 FNYEAQ come from the germline V gene. CDR3 nucleotides: TGTGCCAGCAGCTTAGGGGCAGCCCAAGAGACCCAGTACTTC. This translates into CASSLGAAQETQYF. Variable domain in full (rest from reference TRBV7-6 and TRBJ2-5): GAGVSQSPRYKVTKRGQDVALRCDPISGHVSLYWYRQALGQGPEFLTYFNYEAQQDKSGLPNDRFSAERPEGSISTLTIQRTEQRDSAMYRCASSLGAAQETQYFGPGTRLLVL.